This entry concerns a single T cell receptor beta chain. At one of its ends the junction is not consistent with the germline gene, which may arise from a read error. These data belong to a study of cytomegalovirus exposure and HLA in healthy donors. Per germline, CDR1 SEHNR and CDR2 FQNEAQ (reference sequence). This CDR3 is built from 16 residues. It was with 60 Vbeta and 13 Jbeta primers that the PCR ran. Repertoires were generated with immunoSEQ multiplex PCR, while TCRdb's copy carries only in-frame clones and drops some. The sample includes 200,000 to 250,000 clones, over 65% of them seen just once.

The source of this sequence is a human donor in good health. The sample consisted of PBMCs. The chain employs TRBV7-9 and TRBJ2-1; tentatively, D is TRBD2 (6 bases). CDR3 sequence (DNA): TGTTCCAGCAGCTTAGGTCCGGGAGCCTTAACCAATGAGCAGTTCTTC. This translates into CSSSLGPGALTNEQFF.